Listed here is a single T cell receptor beta chain. The data originate from a study of blood T cell repertoires in COVID-19. About the research overall: Spain, Italy and the United States supplied samples that represented acute and convalescent COVID-19.

The J segment lost 4 bases and the V segment lost 5 bases, leaving 7 bases of the junction unmatched. Germline V gene sequence: CDR1 SGHVS, CDR2 FNYEAQ. CDR3 size: 14 residues. The assay was immunoSEQ multiplex PCR, and TCRdb's table has in-frame clones only and misses some. The data show approximately 60,000 clones, with approximately 84% seen just once and about 3.5% held by the top ten. The source material was peripheral blood. The rearrangement joins TRBV7-6 to TRBJ2-5; TRBD1 matches at 7 bases. This TCR was recovered from a man over 45 with active COVID-19. CDR3 coding DNA: TGTGCCAGCAGCCAGACAGGGATCGTAGAGACCCAGTACTTC. Translation gives CASSQTGIVETQYF.